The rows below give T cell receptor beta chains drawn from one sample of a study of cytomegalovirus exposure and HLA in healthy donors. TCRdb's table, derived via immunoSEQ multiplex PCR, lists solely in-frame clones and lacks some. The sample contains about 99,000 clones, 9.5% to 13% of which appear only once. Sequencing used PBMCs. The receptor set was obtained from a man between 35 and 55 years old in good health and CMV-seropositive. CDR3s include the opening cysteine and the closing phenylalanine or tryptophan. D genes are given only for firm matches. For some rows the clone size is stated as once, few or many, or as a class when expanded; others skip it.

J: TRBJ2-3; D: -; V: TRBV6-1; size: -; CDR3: CASSESGRTDTQYF; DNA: TGTGCCAGCAGTGAGAGCGGTCGCACAGATACGCAGTATTTT
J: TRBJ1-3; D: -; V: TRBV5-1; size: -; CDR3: CASSLSTGLMGTIYF; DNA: TGCGCCAGCAGCTTGTCTACAGGGTTAATGGGCACCATATATTTT
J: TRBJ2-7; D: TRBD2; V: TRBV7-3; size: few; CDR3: CASSSSGEVTHEQYF; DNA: TGTGCCAGCAGCTCTAGCGGAGAGGTAACCCACGAGCAGTACTTC
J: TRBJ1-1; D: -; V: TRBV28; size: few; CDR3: CASTLWGGTEAFF; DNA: TGTGCCAGCACCCTCTGGGGAGGCACTGAAGCTTTCTTT
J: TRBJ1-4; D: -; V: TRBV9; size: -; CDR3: CASSVGWRAPTNEKLFF; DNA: TGTGCCAGCAGCGTAGGATGGAGGGCGCCAACTAATGAAAAACTGTTTTTT
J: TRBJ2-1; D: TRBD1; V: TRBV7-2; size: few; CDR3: CASSSLQGDEQFF; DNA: TGTGCCAGCAGCTCCCTTCAGGGGGATGAGCAGTTCTTC
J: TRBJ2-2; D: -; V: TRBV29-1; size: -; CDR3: CSVSNGTGELFF; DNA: TGCAGCGTATCCAACGGGACCGGGGAGCTGTTTTTT
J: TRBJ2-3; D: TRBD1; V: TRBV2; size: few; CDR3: CASKGDSNIVTQYF; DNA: TGTGCCAGCAAAGGGGACAGTAACATAGTTACGCAGTATTTT
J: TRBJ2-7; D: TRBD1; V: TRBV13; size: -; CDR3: CASSSGTASYEQYF; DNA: TGTGCCAGCAGCTCCGGGACAGCCTCCTACGAGCAGTACTTC
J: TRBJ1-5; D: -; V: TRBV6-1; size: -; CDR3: CASSKQGDQPQHF; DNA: TGTGCCAGCAGCAAACAGGGTGATCAGCCCCAGCATTTT
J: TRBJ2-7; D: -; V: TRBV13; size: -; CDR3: CASSLAPGQTYEQYF; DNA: TGTGCCAGCAGCTTAGCTCCCGGACAGACCTACGAGCAGTACTTC
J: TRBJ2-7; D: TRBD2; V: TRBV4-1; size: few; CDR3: CASSPGLAGAYEQYF; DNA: TGCGCCAGCAGCCCTGGACTAGCGGGAGCCTACGAGCAGTACTTC
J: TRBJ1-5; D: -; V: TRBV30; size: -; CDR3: CAWSGQMGQPQHF; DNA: TGTGCCTGGAGTGGACAGATGGGTCAGCCCCAGCATTTT
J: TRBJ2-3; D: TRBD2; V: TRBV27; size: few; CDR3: CASSTSAGGEDTQYF; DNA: TGTGCCAGCAGCACTAGCGCAGGAGGGGAAGATACGCAGTATTTT
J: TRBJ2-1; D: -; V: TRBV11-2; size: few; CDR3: CASSLYDGFGNEQFF; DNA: TGTGCCAGCAGCTTATACGACGGGTTCGGAAATGAGCAGTTCTTC
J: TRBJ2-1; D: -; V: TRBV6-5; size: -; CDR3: CASSKATGEQFF; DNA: TGTGCCAGCAGCAAAGCTACGGGTGAGCAGTTCTTC
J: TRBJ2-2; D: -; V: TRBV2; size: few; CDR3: CASSEGPGELFF; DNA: TGTGCCAGCAGTGAGGGCCCCGGGGAGCTGTTTTTT
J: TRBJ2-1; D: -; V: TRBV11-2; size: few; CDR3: CASSPDYRRNEQFF; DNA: TGTGCCAGCAGCCCGGACTACAGGCGCAATGAGCAGTTCTTC
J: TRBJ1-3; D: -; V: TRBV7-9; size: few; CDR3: CASTYKREKGNTIYF; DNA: TGTGCCAGCACCTATAAACGGGAGAAAGGAAACACCATATATTTT
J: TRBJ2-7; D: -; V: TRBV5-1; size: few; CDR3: CASSLGSLEYEQYF; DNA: TGCGCCAGCAGCTTGGGGTCCCTGGAGTACGAGCAGTACTTC
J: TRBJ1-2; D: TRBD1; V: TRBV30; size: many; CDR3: CAWNRDRPYGYTF; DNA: TGTGCCTGGAACCGGGACAGACCGTATGGCTACACCTTC
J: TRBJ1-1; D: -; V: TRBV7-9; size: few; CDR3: CASSLNGVGEAFF; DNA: TGTGCCAGCAGCTTAAACGGGGTAGGGGAAGCTTTCTTT
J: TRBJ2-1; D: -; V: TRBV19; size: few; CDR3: CASSTPSNEQFF; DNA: TGTGCCAGTAGTACCCCGAGCAATGAGCAGTTCTTC
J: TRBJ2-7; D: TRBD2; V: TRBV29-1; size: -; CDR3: CSAAKREAHEQYF; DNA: TGCAGCGCCGCTAAGCGGGAGGCTCACGAGCAGTACTTC
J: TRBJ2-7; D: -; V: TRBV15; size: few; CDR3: CATSKSSLTIHEQYF; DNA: TGTGCCACCAGTAAATCCTCCCTGACAATCCACGAGCAGTACTTC
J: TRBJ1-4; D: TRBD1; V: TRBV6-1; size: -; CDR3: CASRVRGSSEKLFF; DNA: TGTGCCAGCAGGGTCAGGGGGAGTAGTGAAAAACTGTTTTTT
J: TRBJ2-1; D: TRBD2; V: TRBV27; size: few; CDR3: CASSFGSGGGYNEQFF; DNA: TGTGCCAGCAGTTTTGGTAGCGGGGGAGGTTACAATGAGCAGTTCTTC
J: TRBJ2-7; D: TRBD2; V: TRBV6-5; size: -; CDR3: CASSYSIYSGREEQYF; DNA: TGTGCCAGCAGTTACTCGATTTATAGCGGGAGAGAAGAGCAGTACTTC
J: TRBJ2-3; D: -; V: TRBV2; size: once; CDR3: CASSVRNSTDTQYF; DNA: TGTGCCAGCAGTGTGCGGAATAGCACAGATACGCAGTATTTT
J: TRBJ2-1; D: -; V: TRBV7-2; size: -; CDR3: CASSLGGSGDSYNEQFF; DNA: TGTGCCAGCAGCTTAGGTGGTTCGGGGGATTCCTACAATGAGCAGTTCTTC
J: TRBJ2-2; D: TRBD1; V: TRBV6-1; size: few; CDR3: CASSGQGARTGELFF; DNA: TGTGCCAGCAGCGGACAGGGGGCGAGGACCGGGGAGCTGTTTTTT
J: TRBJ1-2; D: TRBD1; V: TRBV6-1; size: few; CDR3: CASRPGQGGGYTF; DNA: TGTGCCAGTCGGCCGGGACAGGGTGGTGGCTACACCTTC
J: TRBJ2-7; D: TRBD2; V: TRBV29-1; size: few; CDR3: CSAIPGGPGEQYF; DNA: TGCAGTGCCATACCGGGAGGGCCGGGCGAGCAGTACTTC
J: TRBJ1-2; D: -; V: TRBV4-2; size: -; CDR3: CASSQGGPGEPIGYTF; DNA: TGTGCCAGCAGCCAAGGAGGCCCGGGAGAGCCCATTGGCTACACCTTC
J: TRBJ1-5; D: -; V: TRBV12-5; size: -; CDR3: CASARGGDRPQHF; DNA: TGTGCTAGTGCCCGTGGGGGGGATCGGCCCCAGCATTTT
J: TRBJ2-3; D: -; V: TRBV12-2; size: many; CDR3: CASRLERANTQYF; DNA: TGTGCAAGTCGCTTAGAGCGAGCAAATACGCAGTATTTT
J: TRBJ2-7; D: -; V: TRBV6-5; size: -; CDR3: CAVRDGGPTYEQYF; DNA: TGTGCCGTCCGCGACGGCGGGCCCACCTACGAGCAGTACTTC
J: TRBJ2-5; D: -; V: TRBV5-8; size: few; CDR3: CASAYERETQYF; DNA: TGTGCCAGCGCCTACGAGAGGGAGACCCAGTACTTC
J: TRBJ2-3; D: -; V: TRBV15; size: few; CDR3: CATSEGGGATDTQYF; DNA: TGTGCCACCAGCGAGGGAGGGGGGGCGACAGATACGCAGTATTTT
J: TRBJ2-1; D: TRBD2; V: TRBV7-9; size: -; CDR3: CASRPSGTRELYNEQFF; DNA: TGTGCCAGCAGGCCTTCCGGGACTAGAGAACTATACAATGAGCAGTTCTTC
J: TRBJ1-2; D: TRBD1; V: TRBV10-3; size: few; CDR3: CAISEREGANYGYTF; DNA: TGTGCCATCAGTGAGCGGGAGGGGGCAAACTATGGCTACACCTTC
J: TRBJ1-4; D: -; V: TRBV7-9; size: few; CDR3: CASSLLGGATNEKLFF; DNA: TGTGCCAGCAGCCTACTAGGCGGGGCAACTAATGAAAAACTGTTTTTT
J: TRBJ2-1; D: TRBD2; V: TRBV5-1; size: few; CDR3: CASSSLAGNYNEQFF; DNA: TGCGCCAGCAGCTCCTTAGCGGGAAATTACAATGAGCAGTTCTTC
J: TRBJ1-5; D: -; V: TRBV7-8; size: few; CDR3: CASSLGRGSNQPQHF; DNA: TGTGCCAGCAGCTTAGGCAGAGGGAGCAATCAGCCCCAGCATTTT
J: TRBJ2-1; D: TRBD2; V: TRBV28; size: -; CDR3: CASLGREVYNEQFF; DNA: TGTGCCAGCTTGGGGAGGGAAGTCTACAATGAGCAGTTCTTC
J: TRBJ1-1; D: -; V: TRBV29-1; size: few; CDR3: CSVELPGRGYTEAFF; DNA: TGCAGCGTTGAACTCCCCGGAAGGGGATACACTGAAGCTTTCTTT
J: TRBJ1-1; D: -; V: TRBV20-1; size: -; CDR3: CSARDRGAFF; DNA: TGCAGTGCTAGAGATCGAGGGGCTTTCTTT
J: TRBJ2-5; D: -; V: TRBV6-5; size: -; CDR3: CASSRDSSGTQYF; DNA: TGTGCCAGCAGTCGGGACTCCTCGGGGACCCAGTACTTC
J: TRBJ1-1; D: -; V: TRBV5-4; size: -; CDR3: CASSLKQGQNTEAFF; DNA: TGTGCCAGCAGCCTAAAGCAGGGACAAAACACTGAAGCTTTCTTT
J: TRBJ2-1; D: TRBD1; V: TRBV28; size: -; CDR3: CASSRTGETREQFF; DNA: TGTGCCAGCAGTCGGACAGGGGAAACGCGTGAGCAGTTCTTC
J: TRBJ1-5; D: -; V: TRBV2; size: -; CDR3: CASTRGGQPQHF; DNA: TGTGCCAGCACCCGGGGAGGTCAGCCCCAGCATTTT